The text below deals with one T cell receptor beta chain. Its specificity is not known. The CDR3 runs to 15 residues. V trimming: 0 bases; J trimming: 11 bases; junction bases outside the gene matches: 7. Germline CDR1 reads LGHNA; CDR2 reads YSLEER. Vbeta (60) and Jbeta (13) primers were used in the PCR. Method: immunoSEQ multiplex PCR; TCRdb's copy keeps in-frame clones and lacks some. The sample consists of more than 150,000 clones, 70% to 85% of them appearing once. The sample comes from a study of cytomegalovirus exposure and HLA in healthy donors. Study results and limitations: Later analysis demonstrated an association between a missense DCLRE1C variant and TCR beta V- and J-gene trimming.

Likely unrecorded immune exposures existed in these nominally healthy donors. The V call is TRBV4-3, the J call TRBJ1-6, with 7 bases that match TRBD1. This receptor was taken from a man in his late teens or twenties in good health and CMV-seronegative. Sequenced input: PBMCs. DNA for the CDR3: TGCGCCAGCAGCCAAGATCCACAGGGGATCACACCCCTCCACTTT. This encodes CASSQDPQGITPLHF.